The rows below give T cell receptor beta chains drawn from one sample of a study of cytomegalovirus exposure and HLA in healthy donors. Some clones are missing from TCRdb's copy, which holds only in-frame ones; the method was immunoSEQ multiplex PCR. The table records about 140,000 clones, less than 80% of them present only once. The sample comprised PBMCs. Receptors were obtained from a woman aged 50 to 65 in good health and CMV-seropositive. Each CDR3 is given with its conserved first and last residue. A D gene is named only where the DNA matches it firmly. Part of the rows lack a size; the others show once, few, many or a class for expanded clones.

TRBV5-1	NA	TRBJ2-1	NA	CASSLSGGWRDEQFF	TGCGCCAGCAGCTTGTCTGGGGGGTGGAGGGATGAGCAGTTCTTC
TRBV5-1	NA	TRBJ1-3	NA	CASSWGDVDSGNTIYF	TGCGCCAGCAGCTGGGGGGATGTGGACTCTGGAAACACCATATATTTT
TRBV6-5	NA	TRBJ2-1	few	CASSHQGTEQFF	TGTGCCAGCAGTCACCAGGGGACGGAGCAGTTCTTC
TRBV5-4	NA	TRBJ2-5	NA	CASSLVQAGETQYF	TGTGCCAGCAGCTTGGTTCAGGCAGGGGAGACCCAGTACTTC
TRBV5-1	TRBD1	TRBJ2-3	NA	CASSLGTGYTDTQYF	TGCGCCAGCAGCTTGGGGACAGGGTACACAGATACGCAGTATTTT
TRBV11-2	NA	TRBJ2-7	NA	CASSLAGIGSYEQYF	TGTGCCAGCAGCTTAGCAGGGATCGGGTCCTACGAGCAGTACTTC
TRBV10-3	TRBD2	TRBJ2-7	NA	CAISEGEGHEQYF	TGTGCCATCAGTGAGGGGGAGGGCCACGAGCAGTACTTC
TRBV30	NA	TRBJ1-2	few	CAWSVESGYTF	TGTGCCTGGAGTGTTGAGTCTGGCTACACCTTC
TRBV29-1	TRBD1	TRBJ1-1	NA	CSVHDRESEAFF	TGCAGCGTTCACGACAGGGAATCTGAAGCTTTCTTT
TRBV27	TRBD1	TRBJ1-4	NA	CASSPNRGIDEKLFF	TGTGCCAGCAGTCCCAACAGGGGGATAGACGAAAAACTGTTTTTT
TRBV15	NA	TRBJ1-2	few	CATSRELRLGGYTF	TGTGCCACCAGCAGAGAGTTGAGGCTGGGTGGCTACACCTTC
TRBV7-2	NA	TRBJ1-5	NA	CASSRGGGHQPQHF	TGTGCCAGCAGCCGGGGGGGAGGCCATCAGCCCCAGCATTTT
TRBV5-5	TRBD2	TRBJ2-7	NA	CASSLGLAGGYEQYF	TGTGCCAGCAGCTTGGGACTAGCGGGGGGCTACGAGCAGTACTTC
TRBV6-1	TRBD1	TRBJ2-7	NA	CASSEAGTGGAEEQYF	TGTGCCAGCAGTGAAGCCGGGACAGGGGGCGCGGAGGAGCAGTACTTC
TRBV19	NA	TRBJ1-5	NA	CASSPEEGLSNQPQHF	TGTGCCAGTAGCCCCGAGGAGGGTTTAAGCAATCAGCCCCAGCATTTT
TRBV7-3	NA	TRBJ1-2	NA	CASSLGPRYGYTF	TGTGCCAGCAGCTTGGGCCCCCGCTATGGCTACACCTTC
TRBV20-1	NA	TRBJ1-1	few	CSARFSTEAFF	TGCAGTGCTAGATTCTCCACTGAAGCTTTCTTT
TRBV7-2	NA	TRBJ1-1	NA	CASSFISGTEAFF	TGTGCCAGCAGCTTTATTTCGGGAACTGAAGCTTTCTTT
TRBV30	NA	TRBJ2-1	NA	CAWSDGVGSDEQFF	TGTGCCTGGAGTGATGGAGTTGGATCCGATGAGCAGTTCTTC
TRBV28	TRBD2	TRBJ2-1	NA	CASSLPASGGGYNEQFF	TGTGCCAGCAGTTTGCCGGCTAGCGGGGGGGGTTACAATGAGCAGTTCTTC
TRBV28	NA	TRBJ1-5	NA	CASTQSGGQAQPQHF	TGTGCCAGCACCCAATCCGGGGGGCAGGCGCAGCCCCAGCATTTT
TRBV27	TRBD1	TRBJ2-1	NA	CASSFGTGGNEQFF	TGTGCCAGCAGTTTTGGGACAGGGGGCAATGAGCAGTTCTTC
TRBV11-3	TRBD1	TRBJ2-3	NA	CASSLGGQGSTDTQYF	TGTGCCAGCAGCTTAGGAGGACAGGGCAGCACAGATACGCAGTATTTT
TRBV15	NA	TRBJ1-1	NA	CATSIFAGGTEAFF	TGTGCCACCAGCATCTTCGCGGGAGGGACGGAAGCTTTCTTT
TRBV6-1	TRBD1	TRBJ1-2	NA	CASSGDRLLRNYGYTF	TGTGCCAGCAGTGGGGACAGGCTTTTGCGGAACTATGGCTACACCTTC
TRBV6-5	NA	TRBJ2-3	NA	CASSYYGEGTDTQYF	TGTGCCAGCAGTTACTATGGAGAGGGCACAGATACGCAGTATTTT
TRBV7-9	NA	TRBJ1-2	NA	CASSSLRDTSNYGYTF	TGTGCCAGCAGCTCCCTCAGGGACACTTCTAACTATGGCTACACCTTC
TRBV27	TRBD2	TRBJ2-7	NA	CASSFLREAGGGYEQYF	TGTGCCAGCAGTTTTTTAAGGGAAGCGGGGGGCGGCTACGAGCAGTACTTC
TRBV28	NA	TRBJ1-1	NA	CASDTGSRIAFF	TGTGCCAGCGACACAGGGTCGAGGATCGCTTTCTTT
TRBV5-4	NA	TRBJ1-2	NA	CASSLPGDHYGYAF	TGTGCCAGCAGCTTGCCCGGGGATCACTATGGCTACGCCTTC
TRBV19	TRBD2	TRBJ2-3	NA	CASSISSGGGTDTQYF	TGTGCCAGTAGTATCTCTAGCGGGGGGGGAACAGATACGCAGTATTTT
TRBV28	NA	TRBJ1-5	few	CASSLKTGQPQHF	TGTGCCAGCAGTTTAAAAACTGGTCAGCCCCAGCATTTT
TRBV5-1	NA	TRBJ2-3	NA	CASSWAERVGTDTQYF	TGCGCCAGCAGCTGGGCTGAGCGGGTAGGCACAGATACGCAGTATTTT
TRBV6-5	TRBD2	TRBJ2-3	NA	CASTTSGGDTQYF	TGTGCCAGCACGACTAGCGGGGGTGATACGCAGTATTTT
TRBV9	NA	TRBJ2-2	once	CASSVASRLLAFTGELFF	TGTGCCAGCAGCGTAGCTTCCCGTCTACTAGCATTCACCGGGGAGCTGTTTTTT
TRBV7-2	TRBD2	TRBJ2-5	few	CASSLARLAGSETQYF	TGTGCCAGCAGCTTAGCCCGGCTAGCGGGGTCAGAGACCCAGTACTTC
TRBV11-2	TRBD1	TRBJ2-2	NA	CASSWTGSATGELFF	TGTGCCAGCAGCTGGACAGGGTCGGCCACCGGGGAGCTGTTTTTT